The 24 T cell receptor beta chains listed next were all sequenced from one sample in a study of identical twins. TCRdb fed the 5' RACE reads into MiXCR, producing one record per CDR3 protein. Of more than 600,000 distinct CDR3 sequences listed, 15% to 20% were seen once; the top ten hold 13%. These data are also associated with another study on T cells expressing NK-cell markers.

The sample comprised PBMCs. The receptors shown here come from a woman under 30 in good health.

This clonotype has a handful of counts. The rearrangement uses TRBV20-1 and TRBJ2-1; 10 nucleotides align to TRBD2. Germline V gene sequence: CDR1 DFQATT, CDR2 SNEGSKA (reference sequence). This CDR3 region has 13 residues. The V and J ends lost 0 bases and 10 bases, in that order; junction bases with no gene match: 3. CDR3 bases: TGCAGTGCTAGAGATAGCGGGAGGTCGGAGCAGTTCTTC. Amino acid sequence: CSARDSGRSEQFF.

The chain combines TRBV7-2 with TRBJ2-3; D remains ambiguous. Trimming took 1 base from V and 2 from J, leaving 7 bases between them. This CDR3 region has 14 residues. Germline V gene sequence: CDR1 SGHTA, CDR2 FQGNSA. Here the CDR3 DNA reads TGTGCCAGCAGCTTAGATAAATTCACAGATACGCAGTATTTT. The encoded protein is CASSLDKFTDTQYF.

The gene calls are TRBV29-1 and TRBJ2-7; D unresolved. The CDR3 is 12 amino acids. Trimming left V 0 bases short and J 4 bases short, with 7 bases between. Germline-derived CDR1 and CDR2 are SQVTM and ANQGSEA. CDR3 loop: CSVEDQKYEQYF. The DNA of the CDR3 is TGCAGCGTTGAAGATCAGAAGTACGAGCAGTACTTC.

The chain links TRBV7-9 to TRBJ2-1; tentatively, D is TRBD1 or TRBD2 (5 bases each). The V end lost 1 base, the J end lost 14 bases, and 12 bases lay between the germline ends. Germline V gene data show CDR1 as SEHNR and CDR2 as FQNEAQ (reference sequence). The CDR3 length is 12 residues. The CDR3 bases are TGTGCCAGCAGCTTAGGAGGGGCGAGGGAGTTCTTC. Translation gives CASSLGGAREFF.

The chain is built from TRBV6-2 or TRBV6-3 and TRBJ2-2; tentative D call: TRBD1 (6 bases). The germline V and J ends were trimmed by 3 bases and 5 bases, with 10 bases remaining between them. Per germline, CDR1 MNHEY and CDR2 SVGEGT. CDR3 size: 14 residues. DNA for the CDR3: TGTGCCAGCAGTTATATGGGGGCGACCGGGGAGCTGTTTTTT. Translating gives CASSYMGATGELFF.

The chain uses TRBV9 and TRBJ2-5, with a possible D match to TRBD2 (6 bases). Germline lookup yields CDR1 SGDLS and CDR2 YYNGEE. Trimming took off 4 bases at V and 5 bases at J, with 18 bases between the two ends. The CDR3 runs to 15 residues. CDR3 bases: TGTGCCAGCAGCTTAGGTAGGGTCGGAGGGGAGACCCAGTACTTC. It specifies CASSLGRVGGETQYF.

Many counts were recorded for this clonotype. The CDR3 protein is CASSYGGPTDTQYF. DNA for the CDR3: TGTGCCAGCAGTTACGGGGGCCCCACAGATACGCAGTATTTT. This chain links TRBV6-5 with TRBJ2-3, with a possible D match to TRBD1 (6 bases). Germline V lookup: CDR1 MNHEY, CDR2 SVGAGI. V lost 2 bases and J lost 2, with 8 bases in between. CDR3 size: 14 residues.

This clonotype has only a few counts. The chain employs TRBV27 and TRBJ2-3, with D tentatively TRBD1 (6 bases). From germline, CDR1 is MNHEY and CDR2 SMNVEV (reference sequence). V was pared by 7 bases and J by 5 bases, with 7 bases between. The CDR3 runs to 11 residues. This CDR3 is CASTRGDTQYF. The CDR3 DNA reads TGTGCCAGCACCAGGGGAGATACGCAGTATTTT.

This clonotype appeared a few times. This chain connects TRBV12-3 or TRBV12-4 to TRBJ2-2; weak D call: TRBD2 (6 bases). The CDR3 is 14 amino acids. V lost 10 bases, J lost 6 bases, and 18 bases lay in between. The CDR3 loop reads CATRGGPSAGELFF. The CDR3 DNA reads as TGTGCCACCAGAGGAGGGCCCTCTGCCGGGGAGCTGTTTTTT.

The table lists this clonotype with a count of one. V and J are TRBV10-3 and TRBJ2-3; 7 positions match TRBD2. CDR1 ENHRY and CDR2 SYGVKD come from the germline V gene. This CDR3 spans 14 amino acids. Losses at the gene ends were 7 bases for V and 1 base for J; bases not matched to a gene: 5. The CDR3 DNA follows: TGTGCCATCAAGAGTACTAGCGGCACAGATACGCAGTATTTT. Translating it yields CAIKSTSGTDTQYF.

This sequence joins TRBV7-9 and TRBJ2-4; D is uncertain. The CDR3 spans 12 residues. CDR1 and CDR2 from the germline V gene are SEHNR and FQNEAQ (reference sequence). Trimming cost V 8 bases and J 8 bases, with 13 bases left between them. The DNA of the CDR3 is TGTGCCAGCCAGCTGTCGGGTGACATTCAGTACTTC. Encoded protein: CASQLSGDIQYF.

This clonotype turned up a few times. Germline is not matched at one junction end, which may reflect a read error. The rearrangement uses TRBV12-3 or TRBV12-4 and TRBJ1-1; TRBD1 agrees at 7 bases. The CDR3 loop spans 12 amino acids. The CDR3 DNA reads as TGTGCCAGCAGACCTTGGACAGGTGAAGCTCTCTTT. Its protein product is CASRPWTGEALF.

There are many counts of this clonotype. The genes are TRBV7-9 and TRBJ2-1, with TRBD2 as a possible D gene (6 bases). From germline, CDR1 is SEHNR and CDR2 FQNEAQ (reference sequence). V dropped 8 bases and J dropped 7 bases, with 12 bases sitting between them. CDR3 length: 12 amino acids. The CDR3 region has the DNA TGTGCCAGCGGCACGGAGGGGAATGAGCAGTTCTTC. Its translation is CASGTEGNEQFF.

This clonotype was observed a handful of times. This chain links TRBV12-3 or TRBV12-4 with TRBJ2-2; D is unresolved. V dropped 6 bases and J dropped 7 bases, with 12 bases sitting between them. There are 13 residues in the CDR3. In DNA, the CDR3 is TGTGCCAGCAGCACAAGGCCCCACGGGGAGCTGTTTTTT. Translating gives CASSTRPHGELFF.

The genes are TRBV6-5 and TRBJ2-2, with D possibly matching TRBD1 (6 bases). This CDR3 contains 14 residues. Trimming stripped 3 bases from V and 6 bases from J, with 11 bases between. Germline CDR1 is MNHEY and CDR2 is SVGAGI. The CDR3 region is CASSYNQGSGELFF. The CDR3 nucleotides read TGTGCCAGCAGTTATAATCAGGGGTCCGGGGAGCTGTTTTTT.

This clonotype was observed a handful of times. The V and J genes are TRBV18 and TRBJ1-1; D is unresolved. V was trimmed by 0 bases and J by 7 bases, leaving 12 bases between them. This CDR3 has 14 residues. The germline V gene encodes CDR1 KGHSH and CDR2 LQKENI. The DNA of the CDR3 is TGTGCCAGCTCACCACCGATATCCGCCAGTGAAGCTTTCTTT. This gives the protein CASSPPISASEAFF.

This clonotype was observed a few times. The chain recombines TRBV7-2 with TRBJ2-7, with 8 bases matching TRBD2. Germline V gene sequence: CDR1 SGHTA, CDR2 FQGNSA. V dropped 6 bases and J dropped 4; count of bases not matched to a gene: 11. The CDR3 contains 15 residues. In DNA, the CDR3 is TGTGCCAGCAGACCTTCGGGACTAGTGGGGTACGAGCAGTACTTC. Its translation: CASRPSGLVGYEQYF.

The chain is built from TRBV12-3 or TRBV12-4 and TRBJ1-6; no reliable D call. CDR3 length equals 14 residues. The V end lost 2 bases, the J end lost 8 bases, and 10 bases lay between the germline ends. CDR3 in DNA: TGTGCCAGCAGTTTATATTCCGCGGATTCACCCCTCCACTTT. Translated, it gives CASSLYSADSPLHF.

The CDR3 loop reads CASSQLAGGSTDTQYF. DNA for the CDR3: TGTGCCAGCAGCCAGCTAGCGGGAGGAAGCACAGATACGCAGTATTTT. The chain links TRBV21-1 to TRBJ2-3; the table assigns TRBD2, which was not confirmed against the DNA. TRBV21-1 is classified as a pseudogene. This CDR3 contains 16 residues.

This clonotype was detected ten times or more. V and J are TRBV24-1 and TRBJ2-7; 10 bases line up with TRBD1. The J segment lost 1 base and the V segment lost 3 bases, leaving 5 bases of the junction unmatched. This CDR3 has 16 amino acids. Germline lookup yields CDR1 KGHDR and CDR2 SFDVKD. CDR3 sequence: CATSDPPGQGSYEQYF. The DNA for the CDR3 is TGTGCCACCAGTGATCCACCGGGACAGGGGTCCTACGAGCAGTACTTC.

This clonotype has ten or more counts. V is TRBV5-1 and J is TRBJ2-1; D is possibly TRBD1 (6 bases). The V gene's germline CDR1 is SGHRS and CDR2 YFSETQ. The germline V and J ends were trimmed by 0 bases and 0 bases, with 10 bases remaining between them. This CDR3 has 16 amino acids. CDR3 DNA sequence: TGCGCCAGCAGCTTGGGGGGGACAAGCTCCTACAATGAGCAGTTCTTC. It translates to CASSLGGTSSYNEQFF.

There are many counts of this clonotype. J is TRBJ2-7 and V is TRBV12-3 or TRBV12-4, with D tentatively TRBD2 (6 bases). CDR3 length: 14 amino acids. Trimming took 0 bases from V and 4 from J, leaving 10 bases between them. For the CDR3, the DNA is TGTGCCAGCAGTTTAGCAGAGGGAGGTTACGAGCAGTACTTC. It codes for CASSLAEGGYEQYF.

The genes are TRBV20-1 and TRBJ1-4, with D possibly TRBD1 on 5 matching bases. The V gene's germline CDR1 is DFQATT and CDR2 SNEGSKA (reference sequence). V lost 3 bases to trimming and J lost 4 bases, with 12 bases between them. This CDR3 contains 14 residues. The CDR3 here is CSARGRRYNEKLFF. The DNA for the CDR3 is TGCAGTGCTAGGGGACGCAGATATAATGAAAAACTGTTTTTT.

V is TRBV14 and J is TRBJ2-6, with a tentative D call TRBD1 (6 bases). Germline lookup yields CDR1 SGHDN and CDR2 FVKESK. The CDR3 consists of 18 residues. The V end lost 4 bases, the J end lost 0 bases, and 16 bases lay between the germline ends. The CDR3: CASSPRAGVGSGANVLTF. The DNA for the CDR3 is TGTGCCAGCAGCCCCAGGGCAGGGGTAGGCTCTGGGGCCAACGTCCTGACTTTC. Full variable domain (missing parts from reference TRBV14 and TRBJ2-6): EAGVTQFPSHSVIEKGQTVTLRCDPISGHDNLYWYRRVMGKEIKFLLHFVKESKQDESGMPNNRFLAERTGGTYSTLKVQPAELEDSGVYFCASSPRAGVGSGANVLTFGAGSRLTVL.